The 10 T cell receptor beta chains below come from one sample, sequenced in a study of cytomegalovirus exposure and HLA in healthy donors. Only in-frame clones appear in the TCRdb table, and some are missing; sequencing was by immunoSEQ multiplex PCR. The sample carries about 180,000 clones, less than 85% recorded once. The sample comprised PBMCs. The receptors here all came from a man between 18 and 35 years old in good health and CMV-seropositive.

This clone appeared many times. The gene calls are TRBV9 and TRBJ1-2, with D possibly TRBD1 on 5 matching bases. Germline CDR1 is SGDLS and CDR2 is YYNGEE. CDR3 size: 15 residues. Trimming shortened V by 0 bases and J by 9 bases, and 18 bases separated the two germline ends. The CDR3 DNA reads TGTGCCAGCAGCGTAGCCCCCAGGACGGGGGTTAGCTACACCTTC. This encodes CASSVAPRTGVSYTF.

With regard to this clone: The sample carries other DNA sequences with the same CDR3. The V call is TRBV19, the J call TRBJ2-2; 7 nucleotides match TRBD1. CDR1 and CDR2 (germline): LNHDA, SQIVND (reference sequence). This CDR3 contains 14 residues. The V segment lost 4 bases and the J segment 1 base; nucleotides outside the gene matches: 0. In nucleotides, the CDR3 is TGTGCCAGTAGTAGACAGGGGAACACCGGGGAGCTGTTTTTT. As protein: CASSRQGNTGELFF.

The chain recombines TRBV5-5 with TRBJ2-7; TRBD2 matches 12 bases. The CDR3 covers 15 residues. Trimming took 4 bases from V and 2 from J; bases not matched to a gene: 4. Germline loops: CDR1 SGHKS, CDR2 YYEKEE (reference sequence). CDR3 sequence: CASSPSSGRAYEQYF. CDR3 sequence (DNA): TGTGCCAGCAGCCCTTCTAGCGGGAGGGCCTACGAGCAGTACTTC.

Note on this clone: The junction departs from germline at one end; a sequencing error may be responsible. This sequence joins TRBV11-2 and TRBJ2-7; a possible D gene is TRBD1 (5 bases). CDR1 SGHAT and CDR2 FQNNGV come from the germline V gene. The CDR3 runs to 13 residues. The CDR3 here is CASSLDSPYEQYF. CDR3 in DNA: TGTGCCAGCAGCCTAGACAGTCCGTACGAGCAGTACTTC.

The V call is TRBV30, the J call TRBJ2-7; D gene ambiguous. The germline V and J ends were trimmed by 1 base and 1 base, with 11 bases remaining between them. The CDR3 runs to 14 residues. The germline V gene encodes CDR1 GTSNPN and CDR2 SVGIG (reference sequence). The chain's CDR3 is CAWSAGFVSYEQYF. The CDR3 DNA reads TGTGCCTGGAGTGCCGGTTTTGTTTCCTACGAGCAGTACTTC.

V is TRBV4-1 and J is TRBJ2-1, with a tentative D call TRBD1 (6 bases). The CDR3 spans 16 residues. Trimming took 0 bases from V and 0 from J, leaving 9 bases between them. From germline, CDR1 is MGHRA and CDR2 YSYEKL. DNA for the CDR3: TGCGCCAGCAGCCAAGATAGGGGGAGCTCCTACAATGAGCAGTTCTTC. Translation: CASSQDRGSSYNEQFF.

The J gene is TRBJ2-7, the V gene TRBV2; 8 nucleotides line up with TRBD2. Per germline, CDR1 SNHLY and CDR2 FYNNEI. J was trimmed by 4 bases and V by 7 bases; bases with no gene match: 9. The CDR3 consists of 14 residues. CDR3 DNA: TGTGCCAGCAACCGAGCGGGAGAAAGGTACGAGCAGTACTTC. Its protein is CASNRAGERYEQYF.

The V call is TRBV7-3, the J call TRBJ2-1; the match to TRBD2 covers 14 bases. V trimming: 5 bases; J trimming: 7 bases; junction bases outside the gene matches: 4. Germline V CDR1 and CDR2: SGHTA, FQGTGA. The CDR3 totals 15 residues. CDR3 DNA sequence: TGTGCCAGCAGCGAGGGACTAGCGGGAGTTAATGAGCAGTTCTTC. This gives the protein CASSEGLAGVNEQFF.

V usage is TRBV7-3 and J usage is TRBJ2-1; D perhaps matches TRBD1 (5 bases). V dropped 2 bases and J dropped 7 bases, with 15 bases sitting between them. The germline gives CDR1 SGHTA, CDR2 FQGTGA. The CDR3 covers 15 residues. The CDR3, as DNA: TGTGCCAGCAGCTTATCCAGGGCTTACCCTAATGAGCAGTTCTTC. Translating it yields CASSLSRAYPNEQFF.

The chain joins TRBV5-6 to TRBJ2-3, with TRBD2 matching 7 bases. The CDR3 runs to 16 residues. The J segment lost 4 bases and the V segment lost 0 bases, leaving 8 bases of the junction unmatched. Germline V gene data show CDR1 as SGHDT and CDR2 as YYEEEE. The CDR3 is CASSLEGLAGADTQYF. The CDR3 DNA reads TGTGCCAGCAGCTTGGAGGGGCTCGCGGGGGCAGATACGCAGTATTTT.